Below are 24 T cell receptor beta chains sequenced from a single sample in a study of molecular identifiers for immune sequencing clone quantification. A single record per CDR3 protein comes from TCRdb applying MiXCR to the PCR reads. This table holds 80,000 to 130,000 distinct CDR3 sequences, 36% found once. The sequencing sample was made of naive CD8+ T cells from blood, with Jurkat cell RNA spiked in. The subset: FACS-sorted CD8+CD4-CCR7+CD45RA+ naive T cells. These TCRs come from a human donor in good health. Some libraries in this study had Jurkat cell RNA spiked in.

This clonotype was observed a handful of times. The V call is TRBV28, the J call TRBJ2-3, with D possibly TRBD2 on 6 matching bases. Trimming left V 4 bases short and J 2 bases short, with 16 bases between. Germline-derived CDR1 and CDR2 are MDHEN and SYDVKM. CDR3 length: 16 residues. For the CDR3, the DNA is TGTGCCAGCAGTTCGGACTATTTAAACCCCACAGATACGCAGTATTTT. This gives the protein CASSSDYLNPTDTQYF.

The chain carries TRBV20-1 and TRBJ1-2, with TRBD1 matching 7 bases. This CDR3 spans 18 amino acids. Trimming cost V 6 bases and J 0 bases; bases outside gene matches: 19. The germline V gene encodes CDR1 DFQATT and CDR2 SNEGSKA (reference sequence). The CDR3 spells CSALEAPTGPLANYGYTF. The CDR3 DNA is TGCAGTGCCCTGGAGGCCCCGACAGGGCCTTTAGCTAACTATGGCTACACCTTC.

There are many counts of this clonotype. The chain recombines TRBV29-1 with TRBJ2-7; no definite D call. Germline CDR1 is SQVTM and CDR2 is ANQGSEA. CDR3 length: 11 amino acids. Trimming removed 4 bases from V and 6 bases from J, with 10 bases in between. CDR3 nucleotides: TGCAGCGTTGTTTTTGAGAGCGAGCAGTACTTC. Amino acid sequence: CSVVFESEQYF.

The V call is TRBV28, the J call TRBJ2-5; no clear D gene. This CDR3 comprises 17 residues. Germline V gene sequence: CDR1 MDHEN, CDR2 SYDVKM. V lost 8 bases to trimming and J lost 5 bases, with 27 bases between them. CDR3 nucleotide sequence: TGTGCCAGCCGCCCCACTGGGCGGACCCCTCCGTGGGAGACCCAGTACTTC. Translating gives CASRPTGRTPPWETQYF.

Remarks on this clonotype: The missing conserved phenylalanine or tryptophan at the end of this CDR3 makes a read error likely. The gene calls are TRBV5-6 and TRBJ1-3; D uncertain. CDR3 length equals 14 residues. Per germline, CDR1 SGHDT and CDR2 YYEEEE. CDR3 loop: CASSYEGWGNTIYS. In DNA, the CDR3 is TGTGCTAGCAGCTATGAGGGTTGGGGAAACACCATATATTCT.

CDR3 protein: CSAGPGVHEQYF. CDR3 in DNA: TGCAGTGCAGGCCCAGGGGTCCACGAGCAGTACTTC. This rearrangement joins TRBV20-1 to TRBJ2-7; D is possibly TRBD1 (6 bases). The germline CDR1 and CDR2 sequences are DFQATT and SNEGSKA (reference sequence). This CDR3 comprises 12 residues. The V gene lost 6 bases and the J gene lost 5 bases, with 14 bases spanning the gap.

This clonotype was seen at least ten times. The V and J genes are TRBV29-1 and TRBJ2-5, with D perhaps matching TRBD1 (6 bases). CDR1 and CDR2 from the germline V gene are SQVTM and ANQGSEA. Trimming shortened V by 5 bases and J by 0 bases, and 7 bases separated the two germline ends. CDR3 length: 12 amino acids. CDR3 nucleotide sequence: TGCAGCGTTAGGGACAACCAAGAGACCCAGTACTTC. It codes for CSVRDNQETQYF.

With regard to this clonotype: A much larger clone lies a single base off, so this may be a read error. Likely a read error: the CDR3 ends without its conserved phenylalanine or tryptophan. This sequence joins TRBV29-1 and TRBJ2-7, with 8 positions matching TRBD1. This CDR3 is 12 amino acids long. Germline V gives CDR1 SQVTM, CDR2 ANQGSEA. J was trimmed by 2 bases and V by 4 bases; bases with no gene match: 1. DNA of the CDR3: TGCAGCGTTGCACAGGGGGCCTACGAGCAGTACATC. Amino acids: CSVAQGAYEQYI.

To note about this clonotype: Possible read error: a much larger clone is one base away. The chain links TRBV4-3 to TRBJ2-3, with D uncertain. Germline CDR1 reads LGHNA; CDR2 reads YSLEER. Trimming took off 5 bases at V and 2 bases at J, with 11 bases between the two ends. The CDR3 runs to 14 residues. The CDR3 coding sequence is TGCGCCAGCAGCGACTGGGGTCTCACAGATACGCAGTATTTT. Translated: CASSDWGLTDTQYF.

A few counts support this clonotype. This chain uses TRBV19 with TRBJ2-7; 8 bases map to TRBD1. The CDR3 extends over 15 amino acids. Trimming removed 0 bases from V and 3 bases from J; junction bases left unmatched: 4. The germline V gene has CDR1 LNHDA and CDR2 SQIVND (reference sequence). The CDR3 is CASSIDRTGNYEQYF. In nucleotides, the CDR3 is TGTGCCAGTAGTATAGATCGGACAGGGAACTACGAGCAGTACTTC.

In its sample, this clonotype was seen many times. The chain links TRBV12-5 to TRBJ2-2; D is ambiguous. V was cut by 7 bases and J by 7 bases, with 19 bases left in between. This CDR3 is built from 15 residues. Looked up from germline, CDR1 is LGHNT and CDR2 is FRNRAP. The CDR3 coding sequence is TGTGCTAGTGCCTTGACCGTTGGGTCCCACGGGGAGCTGTTTTTT. Residues: CASALTVGSHGELFF.

This clonotype has just a few counts. This chain links TRBV7-8 with TRBJ2-1; 10 nucleotides align to TRBD1. J gave up 6 bases and V 1 base, and 6 bases lay outside the gene matches. The germline gives CDR1 SGHVS, CDR2 FQNEAQ. This CDR3 comprises 16 residues. The CDR3 nucleotides are TGTGCCAGCAGCTTAGTCAGACAGGGGGCTTTCAATGAGCAGTTCTTC. Amino acid sequence: CASSLVRQGAFNEQFF.

Remarks on this clonotype: This clone may be a read error of a much larger clone one base away. The chain recombines TRBV7-9 with TRBJ2-7; D assignment may be TRBD1 or TRBD2 (5 bases each). Germline V lookup: CDR1 SEHNR, CDR2 FQNEAQ (reference sequence). With 5 bases removed from V and 2 bases from J, the gap between germline ends came to 13 bases. The CDR3 loop spans 14 amino acids. CDR3 sequence: CASSRDLGAYEQYF. The CDR3 DNA is TGTGCCAGCAGCCGGGACCTCGGCGCCTACGAGCAGTACTTC. Supplemented by reference TRBV7-9 and TRBJ2-7, the full variable domain reads DTGVSQNPRHKITKRGQNVTFRCDPISEHNRLYWYRQTLGQGPEFLTYFQNEAQLEKSRLLSDRFSAERPKGSFSTLEIQRTEQGDSAMYLCASSRDLGAYEQYFGPGTRLTVT.

The chain employs TRBV10-3 and TRBJ2-3; D perhaps matches TRBD2 (5 bases). CDR1 and CDR2 from the germline V gene are ENHRY and SYGVKD. V gave up 4 bases and J gave up 2 bases, with 10 bases separating them. CDR3 length equals 14 residues. The CDR3 reads CAISGAENTDTQYF. The CDR3 bases are TGTGCCATCAGTGGAGCGGAAAACACAGATACGCAGTATTTT.

This clonotype occurred a few times. The rearrangement joins TRBV18 to TRBJ2-5, with a tentative D call TRBD1 (5 bases). The V gene's germline CDR1 is KGHSH and CDR2 LQKENI. Between the trimmed V and J ends, which lost 3 bases and 4 bases, there was a span of 12 bases. The CDR3 totals 14 residues. The CDR3 DNA sequence: TGTGCCAGCTCACCGGAGCGACAGTTAGAGACCCAGTACTTC. Amino acid sequence: CASSPERQLETQYF.

The chain joins TRBV16 to TRBJ2-1, with D hard to call. The CDR3 extends over 12 amino acids. V dropped 3 bases and J dropped 9 bases, with 9 bases sitting between them. The germline V gene has CDR1 KGHSY and CDR2 FQNENV. The CDR3 DNA reads as TGTGCCAGCAGCCACAGGCACCTTGAGCAGTTCTTC. Its protein product is CASSHRHLEQFF.

This clonotype was recorded many times. The chain combines TRBV28 with TRBJ1-1; D unclear. CDR3 length: 14 residues. V shed 5 bases and J shed 6 bases, with 16 bases lying between them. Looked up from germline, CDR1 is MDHEN and CDR2 is SYDVKM. CDR3 nucleotide sequence: TGTGCCAGCAGTCGGCCGTTTGAGGGCGCTGAAGCTTTCTTT. This translates into CASSRPFEGAEAFF.

Turning to this clonotype: A much larger clone is a single base away; this may be a read error. The chain carries TRBV20-1 and TRBJ2-3, with D maybe TRBD2 (5 bases). Looked up from germline, CDR1 is DFQATT and CDR2 is SNEGSKA (reference sequence). CDR3 size: 13 residues. DNA for the CDR3: TGCAGTGCTGATGAGCGGAACACAGAAACGCAGTATTTT. Its translation: CSADERNTETQYF.

The V call is TRBV9, the J call TRBJ1-4; TRBD1 is a possible D gene (5 bases). CDR3 length: 14 amino acids. Trimming left V 3 bases short and J 7 bases short, with 13 bases between. In germline, CDR1 is SGDLS, CDR2 YYNGEE. CDR3 DNA sequence: TGTGCCAGCAGCGGCAGGGCCGGCAGTGAAAAACTGTTTTTT. Translating gives CASSGRAGSEKLFF. Full variable domain (outside the CDR3, taken from reference TRBV9 and TRBJ1-4): DSGVTQTPKHLITATGQRVTLRCSPRSGDLSVYWYQQSLDQGLQFLIQYYNGEERAKGNILERFSAQQFPDLHSELNLSSLELGDSALYFCASSGRAGSEKLFFGSGTQLSVL.

This rearrangement joins TRBV15 to TRBJ2-1, with D maybe TRBD1 (5 bases). The V end lost 4 bases, the J end lost 6 bases, and 10 bases lay between the germline ends. Germline assignment: CDR1 LNHNV and CDR2 YYDKDF (reference sequence). CDR3 length equals 13 residues. The chain's CDR3 is CATSTWTPNEQFF. The CDR3 DNA reads TGTGCCACCAGCACCTGGACACCCAATGAGCAGTTCTTC. The complete variable domain, with remaining parts taken from reference TRBV15 and TRBJ2-1, reads DAMVIQNPRYQVTQFGKPVTLSCSQTLNHNVMYWYQQKSSQAPKLLFHYYDKDFNNEADTPDNFQSRRPNTSFCFLDIRSPGLGDTAMYLCATSTWTPNEQFFGPGTRLTVL.

This clonotype has only a few counts. The chain combines TRBV20-1 with TRBJ1-6, with D tentatively TRBD1 (6 bases). The V gene's germline CDR1 is DFQATT and CDR2 SNEGSKA (reference sequence). Trimming took off 6 bases at V and 17 bases at J, with 11 bases between the two ends. This CDR3 is built from 9 residues. The CDR3, as DNA: TGCAGTGCCTCGACAGGCTTCCACTTT. Amino acid sequence: CSASTGFHF.

The chain carries TRBV5-4 and TRBJ1-2; D is unclear. CDR3 length equals 16 residues. Germline V gene sequence: CDR1 SGHNT, CDR2 YYREEE (reference sequence). Trimming took off 0 bases at V and 2 bases at J, with 14 bases between the two ends. CDR3 bases: TGTGCCAGCAGCTTGGCCGATGGTGAACCCAACTATGGCTACACCTTC. Amino acid sequence: CASSLADGEPNYGYTF.

This clonotype was seen more than once but under ten times. The chain couples TRBV10-3 to TRBJ1-1, with 7 nucleotides matching TRBD1. This CDR3 comprises 16 residues. CDR1 is ENHRY and CDR2 is SYGVKD in the germline V gene. J was trimmed by 9 bases and V by 3 bases; bases with no gene match: 16. The CDR3 loop is CAISEGEGGNGGKAFF. In DNA, the CDR3 is TGTGCCATCAGTGAAGGAGAAGGGGGCAATGGAGGTAAAGCTTTCTTT.

CDR3 DNA: TGTGCCAGCAGTGACTCGGGAGGCGGGAGGGCCCCTGAGCAGTTCTTC. Its protein is CASSDSGGGRAPEQFF. The chain is built from TRBV6-4 and TRBJ2-1; 9 bases align to TRBD2. With 0 bases clipped from V and 9 bases from J, the junction kept 9 bases outside the gene matches. This CDR3 contains 16 residues. CDR1 MRHNA and CDR2 SNTAGT come from the germline V gene.